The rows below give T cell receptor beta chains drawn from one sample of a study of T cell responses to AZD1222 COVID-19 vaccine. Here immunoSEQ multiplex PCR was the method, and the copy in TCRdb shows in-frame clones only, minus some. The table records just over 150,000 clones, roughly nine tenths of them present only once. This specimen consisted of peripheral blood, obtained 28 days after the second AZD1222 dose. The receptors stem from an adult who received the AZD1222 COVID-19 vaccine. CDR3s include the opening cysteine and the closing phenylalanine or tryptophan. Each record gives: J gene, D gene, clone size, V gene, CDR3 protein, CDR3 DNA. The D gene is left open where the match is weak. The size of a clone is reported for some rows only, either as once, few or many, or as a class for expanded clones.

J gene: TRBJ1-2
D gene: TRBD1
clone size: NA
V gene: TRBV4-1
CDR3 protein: CASSSDRDYFYGYTF
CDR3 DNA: TGCGCCAGCAGCTCAGACAGGGACTATTTCTATGGCTACACCTTC

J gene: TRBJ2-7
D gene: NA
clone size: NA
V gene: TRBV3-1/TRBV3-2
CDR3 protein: CASSRVGGRDRYEQYF
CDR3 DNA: TGTGCCAGCAGCCGTGTCGGTGGCAGAGATCGCTACGAGCAGTACTTC

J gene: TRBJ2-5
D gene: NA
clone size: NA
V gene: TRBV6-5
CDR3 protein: CASSYGLKETQYF
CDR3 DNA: TGTGCCAGCAGTTACGGCTTAAAAGAGACCCAGTACTTC

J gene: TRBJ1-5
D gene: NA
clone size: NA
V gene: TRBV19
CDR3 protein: CASSIQVGQPQHF
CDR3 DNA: TGTGCCAGTAGTATACAAGTAGGCCAGCCCCAGCATTTT

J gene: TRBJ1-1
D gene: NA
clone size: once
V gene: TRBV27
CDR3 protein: CASSFAGALNTEAFF
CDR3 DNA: TGTGCCAGCAGTTTCGCGGGCGCTTTGAACACTGAAGCTTTCTTT

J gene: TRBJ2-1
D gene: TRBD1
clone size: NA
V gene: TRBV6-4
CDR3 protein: CASSKTGGSSYNEQFF
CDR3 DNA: TGTGCCAGCAGTAAGACAGGGGGTAGCTCCTACAATGAGCAGTTCTTC

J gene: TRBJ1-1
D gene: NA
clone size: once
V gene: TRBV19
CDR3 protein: CASSIDRVNTEAFF
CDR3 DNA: TGTGCCAGTAGTATAGACAGGGTGAACACTGAAGCTTTCTTT

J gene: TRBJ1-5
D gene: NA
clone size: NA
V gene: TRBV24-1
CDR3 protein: CAARGLGNQPQHF
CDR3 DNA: TGTGCCGCACGGGGGTTGGGCAATCAGCCCCAGCATTTT

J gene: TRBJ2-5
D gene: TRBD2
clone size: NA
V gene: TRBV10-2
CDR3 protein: CASSEVAGGPQETQYF
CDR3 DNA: TGCGCCAGCAGTGAGGTAGCGGGAGGGCCACAAGAGACCCAGTACTTC

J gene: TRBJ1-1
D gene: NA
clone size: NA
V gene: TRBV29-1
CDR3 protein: CSALGRMGNTEAFF
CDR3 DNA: TGCAGCGCCTTGGGGAGAATGGGGAACACTGAAGCTTTCTTT

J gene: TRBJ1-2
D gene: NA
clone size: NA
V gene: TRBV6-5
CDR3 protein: CASRSQGGDYGYTF
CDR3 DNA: TGTGCCAGCAGGTCCCAGGGAGGGGACTATGGCTACACCTTC

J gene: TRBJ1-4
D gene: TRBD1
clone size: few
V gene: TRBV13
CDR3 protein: CASSRDRGREKLFF
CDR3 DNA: TGTGCCAGCAGCCGGGACAGGGGGCGAGAAAAACTGTTTTTT

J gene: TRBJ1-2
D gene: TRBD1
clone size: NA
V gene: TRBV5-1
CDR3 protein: CASSNKGDRQLLYGYTF
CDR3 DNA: TGCGCCAGCAGCAATAAGGGGGACAGGCAGCTGCTATATGGCTACACCTTC

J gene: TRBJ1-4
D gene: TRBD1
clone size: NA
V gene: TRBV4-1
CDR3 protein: CASSQVRDRGEKLFF
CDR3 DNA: TGCGCCAGCAGCCAAGTTAGGGACAGGGGCGAAAAACTGTTTTTT

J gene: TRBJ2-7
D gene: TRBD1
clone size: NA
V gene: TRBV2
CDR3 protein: CASSETGTLYEQYF
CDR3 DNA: TGTGCCAGCAGTGAGACAGGGACACTCTACGAGCAGTACTTC

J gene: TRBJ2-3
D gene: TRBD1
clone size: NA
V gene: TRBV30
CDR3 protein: CAWSVGVRGLDTQYF
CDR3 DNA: TGTGCCTGGAGTGTGGGGGTCAGGGGGCTAGATACGCAGTATTTT

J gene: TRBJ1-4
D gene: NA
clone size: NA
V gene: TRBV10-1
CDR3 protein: CASSPGQNEKLFF
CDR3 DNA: TGCGCCAGCAGTCCAGGGCAAAATGAAAAACTGTTTTTT

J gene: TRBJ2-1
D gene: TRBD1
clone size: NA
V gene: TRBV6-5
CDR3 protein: CASSRRGLGNEQFF
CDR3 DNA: TGTGCCAGCAGTCGCAGGGGGTTGGGGAATGAGCAGTTCTTC

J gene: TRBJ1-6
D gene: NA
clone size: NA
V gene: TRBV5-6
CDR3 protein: CASSFVGKGNSPLHF
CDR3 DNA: TGTGCCAGCAGCTTTGTAGGGAAGGGTAATTCACCCCTCCACTTT

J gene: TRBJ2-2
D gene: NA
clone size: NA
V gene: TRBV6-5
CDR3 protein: CASIRDRTGELFF
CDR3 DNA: TGTGCCAGCATCAGGGACCGTACCGGGGAGCTGTTTTTT

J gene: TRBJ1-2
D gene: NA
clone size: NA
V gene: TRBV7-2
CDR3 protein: CASSLGRDHGYTF
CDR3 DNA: TGTGCCAGCAGCTTAGGGAGGGATCATGGCTACACCTTC

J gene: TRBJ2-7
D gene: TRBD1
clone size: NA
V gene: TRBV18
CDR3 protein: CASSPGQGASNEQYF
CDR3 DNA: TGTGCCAGCTCACCGGGACAGGGGGCATCTAACGAGCAGTACTTC

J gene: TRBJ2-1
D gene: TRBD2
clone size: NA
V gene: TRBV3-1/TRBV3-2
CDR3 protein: CASSFRTSGSSYNEQFF
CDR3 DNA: TGTGCCAGCAGCTTTCGGACTAGCGGAAGCTCCTACAATGAGCAGTTCTTC

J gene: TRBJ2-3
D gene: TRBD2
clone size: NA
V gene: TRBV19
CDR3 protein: CASRTSGVTDTQYF
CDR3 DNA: TGTGCCAGTAGGACTAGCGGGGTCACAGATACGCAGTATTTT

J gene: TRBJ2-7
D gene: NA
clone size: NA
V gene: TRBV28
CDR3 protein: CASSFSLGGRFRYEQYF
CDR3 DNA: TGTGCCAGCAGTTTTTCCCTCGGGGGGCGATTTAGGTACGAGCAGTACTTC

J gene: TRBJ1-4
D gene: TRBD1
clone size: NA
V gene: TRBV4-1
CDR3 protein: CASRLQGTTNEKLFF
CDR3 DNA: TGCGCCAGCAGATTACAGGGGACAACTAATGAAAAACTGTTTTTT

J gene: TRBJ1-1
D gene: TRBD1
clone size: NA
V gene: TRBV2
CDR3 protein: CASRPRTGPNTEAFF
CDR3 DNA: TGTGCCAGCAGGCCACGGACAGGACCGAACACTGAAGCTTTCTTT

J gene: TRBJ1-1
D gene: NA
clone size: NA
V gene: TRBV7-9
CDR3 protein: CASSLTAAAFF
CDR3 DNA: TGTGCCAGCAGCTTGACAGCGGCAGCTTTCTTT

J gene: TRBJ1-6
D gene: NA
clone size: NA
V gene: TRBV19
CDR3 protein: CASSRFGDNSPLHF
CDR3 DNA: TGTGCCAGTAGCCGATTCGGGGATAATTCACCCCTCCACTTT

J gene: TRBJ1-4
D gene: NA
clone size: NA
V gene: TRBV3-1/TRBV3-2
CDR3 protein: CASSQGLGYTNEKLFF
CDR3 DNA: TGTGCCAGCAGCCAAGGGCTAGGGTACACTAATGAAAAACTGTTTTTT

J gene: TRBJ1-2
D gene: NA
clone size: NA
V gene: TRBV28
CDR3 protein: CASSLLGSTGYTF
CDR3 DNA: TGTGCCAGCAGTTTATTGGGGTCTACGGGCTACACCTTC

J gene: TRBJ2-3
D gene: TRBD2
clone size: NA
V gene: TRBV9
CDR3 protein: CASSVLTSGSTQYF
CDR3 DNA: TGTGCCAGCAGCGTACTCACTAGCGGGAGCACGCAGTATTTT

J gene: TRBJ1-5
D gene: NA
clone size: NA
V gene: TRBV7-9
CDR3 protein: CASSLADGFPQPQHF
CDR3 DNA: TGTGCCAGCAGCTTAGCCGATGGGTTCCCGCAGCCCCAGCATTTT

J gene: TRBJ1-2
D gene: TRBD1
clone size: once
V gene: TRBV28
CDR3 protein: CASSQLSPGTVDGYTF
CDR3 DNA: TGTGCCAGCAGCCAACTATCGCCCGGGACAGTTGATGGCTACACCTTC

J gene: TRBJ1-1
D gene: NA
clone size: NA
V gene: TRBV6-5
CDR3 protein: CASSYSSFGVGAFF
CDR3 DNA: TGTGCCAGCAGTTACTCGAGTTTCGGGGTTGGGGCTTTCTTT

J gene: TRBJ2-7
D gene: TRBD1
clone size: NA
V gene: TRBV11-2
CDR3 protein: CASSRGTGGIFAYEQYF
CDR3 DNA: TGTGCCAGCAGCCGCGGGACAGGGGGAATCTTTGCCTACGAGCAGTACTTC

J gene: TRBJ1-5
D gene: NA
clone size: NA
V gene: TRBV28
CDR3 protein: CASRDGWQPQHF
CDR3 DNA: TGTGCCAGCAGGGACGGGTGGCAGCCCCAGCATTTT

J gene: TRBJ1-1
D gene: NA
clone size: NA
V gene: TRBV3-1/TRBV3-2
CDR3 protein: CASSRGQGSGAFF
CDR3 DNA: TGTGCCAGCTCCCGGGGCCAGGGATCGGGAGCTTTCTTT

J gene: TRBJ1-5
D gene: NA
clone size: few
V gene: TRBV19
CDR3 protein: CASKMLEGLNSNQPQHF
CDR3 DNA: TGTGCCAGTAAGATGCTAGAAGGGCTGAATAGCAATCAGCCCCAGCATTTT

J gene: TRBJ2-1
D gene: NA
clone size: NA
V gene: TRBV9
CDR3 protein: CASSVAGGRDRNNEQFF
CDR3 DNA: TGTGCCAGCAGCGTAGCCGGGGGCCGGGACAGAAACAATGAGCAGTTCTTC

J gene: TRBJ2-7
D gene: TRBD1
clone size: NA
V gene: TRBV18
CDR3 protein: CASSPGTGPYEQYF
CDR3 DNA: TGTGCCAGCTCACCCGGGACAGGGCCCTACGAGCAGTACTTC

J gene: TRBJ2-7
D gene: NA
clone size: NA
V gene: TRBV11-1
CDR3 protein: CASSLGGVTYEQYF
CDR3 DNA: TGTGCCAGCAGCTTAGGGGGGGTAACCTACGAGCAGTACTTC